This TCR beta chain appears in the sequencing data of a study of control samples from healthy donors and cancer patients. This clone was seen just once. This CDR3 is 13 amino acids long. Trimming removed 6 bases from V and 1 base from J, with 9 bases in between. Germline values: CDR1 ENHRY, CDR2 SYGVKD. The repertoire was sequenced with immunoSEQ multiplex PCR; TCRdb's copy has only in-frame clones and lacks some. The sample holds just over 30,000 clones, 94% seen once. The chain recombines TRBV10-3 with TRBJ1-1; D is uncertain. Material for sequencing was blood. The sequence was obtained from a man in his 60s in good health. The CDR3 sequence is CAIRLDGNTEAFF. CDR3 DNA sequence: TGTGCCATCAGGCTGGACGGGAACACTGAAGCTTTCTTT.